Only one count was recorded for the clone carrying this T cell receptor beta chain. Authors' analysis steps: Scientists estimated how many nucleated cells there were by amplifying reference gene primers. Only in-frame clones appear in the TCRdb table, and some are missing; sequencing was by immunoSEQ multiplex PCR. Clonal size and the V and J genes are those of that table, whereas D and trimming came from the DNA. The table lists 270,000 or so clones, roughly 83% of them singletons. This sample is drawn from a study of blood T cell repertoires in COVID-19. The CDR3 is 14 amino acids. Trimming cost V 6 bases and J 2 bases, with 13 bases left between them. Germline lookup yields CDR1 MNHEY and CDR2 SVGAGI.

This sequence joins TRBV6-5 and TRBJ1-2; the D is unclear. The TCR originated in a human donor with COVID-19, enrolled during active disease. The donor label of this sample is uncertain. Sequencing was performed on peripheral blood. CDR3 coding DNA: TGTGCCAGCAGCCCGGGAGATTCCAACTATGGCTACACCTTC. Its protein is CASSPGDSNYGYTF.